This T cell receptor beta chain was sequenced during a study of cytomegalovirus exposure and HLA in healthy donors (dated by TCRdb to about 2017). Context from the whole study: In an earlier analysis of several hundred of the donors, roughly 300 Gb of sequence data and 120 million or so unique TCR beta sequences from about 190 million T cells were reported. On average, 235,054 unique TCR beta nucleotide sequences were sequenced per donor among some 430 genotyped donors of the cohort, with approximately 18% of those sequences being non-productive. Typing coverage differed by locus: A, B, C, DRB1 and DQB1 were typed in about 629-630 donors, DQA1 in about 500, DPA1 in around 610, and DPB1 in 450 to 480. About 300 gigabases of sequencing data and approximately 85 million unique TCR sequences were included in an early release covering about 700 HLA-typed donors. Of the roughly 390 genotyped donors, approximately 82% fell in the genetic ancestry cluster associated with self-reported Caucasian donors. Donor age, sex, ethnicity and CMV serostatus were compiled alongside the repertoire data. All discovery cohort repertoires had been generated on a single sequencing platform. In an earlier analysis of roughly 600 of the donors, high-throughput TCR beta sequencing was used to judge whether each TCR beta V gene segment behaved as functional or pseudogenic. A later genetic analysis used genome-wide SNP genotypes for about three fifths of the 666 donors, treating that subset as a discovery cohort. Class I and class II HLA loci were covered by the typing at four-digit resolution. The T cell repertoires of around 670 subjects were profiled by immunosequencing and related to cytomegalovirus serostatus. Rather than using new phenotypic data, the later analysis identified candidate immune exposures from TCR beta sequences and from how often those sequences occurred across donors. The study aimed to test whether signatures of past pathogen exposure could be identified by cataloging public T cell receptors. High-throughput TCR immunosequencing, statistical association of individual TCRs with disease status, and machine learning were combined to predict cytomegalovirus infection status. A later analysis re-examined previously published TCR beta repertoires from several hundred donors and added high-resolution HLA genotyping to investigate patterns of TCR occurrence. A separate validation cohort of about 110 different subjects was used in addition to the roughly 700-subject first cohort. About five DR-DQ haplotypes were handled as single units for association and clustering because linkage in the cohort was strong. What the study reported, not specific to this receptor: The presence/absence analyses assumed that sequencing depth was roughly uniform across donors, and that assumption may not be true. A further reported finding was that TCR beta sequences accurately predicted the HLA-A and HLA-B alleles for most subjects in the first cohort. This cohort had only TCR beta chains sequenced, and the lack of alpha or paired-chain data limited which features could be detected. A later genetic analysis reported fewer N-insertions in productive TCRs among donors in an Asian-associated ancestry cluster than the roughly 700-donor mean. According to a later analysis, TCR association rates differed among HLA loci, with DRB1 alleles showing the most associated TCRs and HLA-C alleles showing the fewest. Because counts were too low, under 20 rarely observed V segments, including chromosome 9 orphons, were left out of the earlier analysis of some 640 of the donors. The study listed 150 to 200 TCR beta chains as associated with cytomegalovirus. According to a later analysis, most CMV-associated TCR beta chains appeared to be HLA-restricted, and the HLA associations seemed to be driven largely by CMV exposure. Correlated functional status among segregating V segments might be attributable to linkage disequilibrium, but an unknown experimental factor could not be ruled out. The authors suggested that the approach could potentially be extended to other disease states and immunological phenotypes. Because HLA typing was unavailable for some donors at each locus, only the typed subset was used in association tests. While some public TCRs were present in many individuals, most TCR sequences turned up only very rarely across donors. The classifier was reported to diagnose cytomegalovirus status with high specificity and sensitivity in both the original cohort and the validation cohort. Compared with equally common non-associated chains, HLA-associated TCR beta chains in a later analysis were more clonally expanded and had lower generation probabilities. A later analysis reported that several top co-occurrence clusters appeared linked to parvovirus B19, influenza, CMV and Epstein-Barr virus. Strong co-occurrence of HLA alleles, especially DR and DQ, made assigning TCR associations to individual alleles difficult. An association between a missense DCLRE1C variant and V-gene and J-gene trimming of TCR beta chains was found in a later genetic analysis and replicated in an independent cohort. A later analysis associated 16,951 TCR beta sequences with specific HLA alleles at a false discovery rate of 0.05. The only immune exposure information available for the cohort was CMV serostatus. In vitro tests confirmed that a few of the cytomegalovirus-associated TCR beta chains recognize cytomegalovirus antigens. Some IMGT-functional V segments, including TRBV6-2 and TRBV6-3, could not be told apart with the 87-base-pair reads, so those segments were excluded. A group of highly shared sequence variants was considered likely to be a technical artifact of the sequencing pipeline. In an earlier analysis of 450 to 750 of the donors, most TCR beta V segments appeared in productive rearrangements about 87% or about 30% of the time, broadly matching IMGT annotations.

This clone was counted once. Its antigen is still unknown. Per-base qualities were not stored, and no clone one base away is much larger. Receptor libraries were prepared by the immunoSEQ multiplex PCR assay. For the multiplex PCR, a mixture combining 60 forward primers for TCR Vbeta segments and 13 reverse primers for TCR Jbeta segments was used. A multiplex PCR assay on genomic DNA amplified the CDR3 region of rearranged TCR beta genes. On the Illumina HiSeq System, the amplified TCR beta libraries were sequenced as 87-base-pair reads. Processing in the source paper ran as follows. In a later analysis, roughly 80 million unique TCR beta chains were counted across the 650 to 750 repertoires, and around 10 million of these chains were shared by at least two donors. Raw reads were error-corrected and collapsed into unique sequences with a nearest-neighbor algorithm that merged closely related sequences to remove PCR and sequencing errors. To assign V, D and J gene segments, CDR3 sequences were aligned to IMGT reference sequences. For a sequence to be retained, a match of at least six nucleotides was required to both a V gene segment and a J gene segment. Rearrangements were called productive when the CDR3 lacked stop codons and stayed in frame with V and J; all others were non-productive. CDR3 was defined by IMGT convention, running from the second conserved V-encoded cysteine to the conserved J-encoded phenylalanine. In an earlier analysis of 550 to 650 of the donors, sequences lacking an unambiguous match to a single V gene segment were excluded. An earlier analysis of 587 of the donors classified V segments as functional when productive rearrangements were above 56.7% and as segregating when the standard deviation between donors was above 5%. To diagnose cytomegalovirus status from the catalog of TCR beta chain sequences, a statistical classification framework was built. A later analysis assigned V and J genes by comparing TCR nucleotide sequences with IMGT/GENE-DB human TR gene sequences. In a later analysis, CDR3 sequences and most-parsimonious VDJ recombination scenarios were assigned using the TCRdist pipeline. A later analysis defined each TCR beta chain by its CDR3 amino acid sequence plus V-gene family, and excluded reads lacking a unique V-gene family. To address suspected cross-contamination and a sequencing artifact, a later analysis removed a few hundred highly shared, low-generation-probability nucleotide sequences. A later analysis calculated a clonal expansion index for each public chain from normalized within-repertoire ranks of inferred template counts. Generation probabilities in a later analysis came from a VDJ recombination model fitted to out-of-frame rearrangements, and those results were checked against IGoR. In a later analysis, hypergeometric tests were used to score TCR-TCR, TCR-HLA and TCR-CMV co-occurrence, with a repertoire-size bias correction applied to TCR pairs. A later analysis estimated false discovery rates by permuting HLA or CMV assignments 20 times. A later analysis grouped co-occurring TCRs with DBSCAN, adding TCRdist sequence similarity when clustering within HLA-allele-positive subsets. For co-occurrence clustering, repertoires with fewer than 30,000 or more than 120,000 public chains were excluded, along with roughly five repertoires with anomalous nucleotide sharing. Here the immuneACCESS table is served through TCRdb, limited to in-frame sequences with V and J called. Missing clones are a known gap in these copies; in checked studies unresolved V genes cover under half, and the rest lacks a known reason. V, J and clone size reflect that table, while D and trimming were determined from the DNA. A total of fewer than 80,000 clones appear in this sample, about 80% of them only once. More than 3% of the sample comes from the top ten.

The germline V gene (reference sequence) provides CDR1 LNHDA and CDR2 SQIVND. Including cysteine and phenylalanine, the CDR3 has 16 amino acids. Just CDR3 DNA is preserved here, 48 bases in frame from base 1. V sheds 3 bases and J sheds 0 bases, leaving 11 bases between their ends. The cohort consisted of some 730 healthy bone marrow donors. Cohort members were all nominally healthy when sampled, although unrecorded immune exposures were likely present. The donor was CMV seronegative and belonged to the group of roughly 330 seronegative cohort members. Every donor gave a peripheral blood sample, and the peripheral blood mononuclear cells from that sample were used for TCR beta sequencing. The Qiagen DNeasy Blood Extraction Kit was used to extract genomic DNA from the blood cell samples.

The sample taken for sequencing was PBMCs. This clonotype was sampled from a man aged 18 to 29 in good health and CMV-seronegative. Rearrangement joined TRBV19 to TRBJ1-4; the D gene remains uncertain. This receptor has the CDR3 CASSIRTVPTNEKLFF. The DNA sequence follows: TGTGCCAGTAGTATTCGGACTGTCCCAACTAATGAAAAACTGTTTTTT.